These 16 T cell receptor beta chains share one sample of origin, sequenced in a study of T cell responses to AZD1222 COVID-19 vaccine. Generated by immunoSEQ multiplex PCR, the TCRdb table keeps only in-frame clones and is missing some. The table lists 77,000 or so clones, roughly 88% of them singletons. Sample: peripheral blood, taken on day 0 of AZD1222 vaccination. The source is an adult in good health.

CDR3 DNA: TGTGCCAGCAGCCAGACCCAGGGTTCTGGAAACACCATATATTTT. Its protein is CASSQTQGSGNTIYF. V is TRBV7-6 and J is TRBJ1-3, with D possibly matching TRBD1 (5 bases). From germline, CDR1 is SGHVS and CDR2 FNYEAQ. V shed 5 bases and J shed 1 base, with 12 bases lying between them. The CDR3 is made up of 15 amino acids.

V usage is TRBV5-6 and J usage is TRBJ2-1; 10 bases are a match to TRBD1. Germline V lookup: CDR1 SGHDT, CDR2 YYEEEE. This CDR3 has 16 residues. V lost 4 bases and J lost 0; bases outside the gene matches: 4. CDR3 residues: CASSPRDRGSYNEQFF. The DNA of the CDR3 is TGTGCCAGCAGCCCGAGGGACAGGGGCTCCTACAATGAGCAGTTCTTC.

This clone came up a few times. This chain connects TRBV27 to TRBJ1-3; TRBD1 agrees at 10 bases. Germline trimming cut 5 bases from V and 4 bases from J; bases unmatched to any gene: 17. The CDR3 is 19 amino acids. CDR1 and CDR2 (germline): MNHEY, SMNVEV (reference sequence). The CDR3 nucleotides are TGTGCCAGCAGTCATTTCCCACTGGAACCGGGACAGGGGGGAAACACCATATATTTT. Amino acids: CASSHFPLEPGQGGNTIYF.

V gene TRBV28 combines with J gene TRBJ2-7, with 7 positions matching TRBD1. CDR3 size: 14 residues. Germline CDR1 MDHEN, CDR2 SYDVKM. J was trimmed by 3 bases and V by 3 bases; bases with no gene match: 5. The DNA of the CDR3 is TGTGCCAGCAGTTTGTCGGGACAGAACTACGAGCAGTACTTC. As protein: CASSLSGQNYEQYF.

The J gene is TRBJ2-3, the V gene TRBV10-3; no firm D call. Trimming removed 6 bases at V and 1 base at J, with 8 bases between. CDR3 length equals 13 residues. Germline CDR1 and CDR2: ENHRY and SYGVKD. This CDR3 is CAISAIGTDTQYF. The CDR3 DNA sequence: TGTGCCATCAGCGCGATAGGCACAGATACGCAGTATTTT.

The J gene is TRBJ2-7, the V gene TRBV3-1 (or the pseudogene TRBV3-2); 9 nucleotides agree with TRBD2. Trimming took 1 base from V and 0 from J; bases not matched to a gene: 1. CDR3 length: 15 amino acids. CDR1 is LGHDT, CDR2 YNNKEL, per germline (reference sequence). The CDR3 DNA follows: TGTGCCAGCAGCCAAGTGACTAGCGGCTCCTACGAGCAGTACTTC. This codes for CASSQVTSGSYEQYF.

The chain is built from TRBV28 and TRBJ2-1; tentatively, D is TRBD2 (5 bases). V was clipped by 5 bases and J by 6 bases, with 23 bases between them. Germline CDR1 reads MDHEN; CDR2 reads SYDVKM. The CDR3 is made up of 17 amino acids. CDR3 sequence (DNA): TGTGCCAGCAGTATCCCTCTGATCGGGATAGGGTCCAATGAGCAGTTCTTC. Encoded protein: CASSIPLIGIGSNEQFF.

The chain joins TRBV7-3 to TRBJ2-7; the D call may be TRBD1 or TRBD2 (5 bases each). There are 17 residues in the CDR3. With 2 bases removed from V and 0 bases from J, the gap between germline ends came to 17 bases. Germline CDR1 reads SGHTA; CDR2 reads FQGTGA. The CDR3 reads CASSLPLRGLSSYEQYF. The CDR3 DNA is TGTGCCAGCAGCTTACCCTTGAGGGGCCTAAGCTCCTACGAGCAGTACTTC.

This clone was seen a handful of times. The chain joins TRBV10-2 to TRBJ2-7; D unresolved. Trimming removed 4 bases at V and 2 bases at J, with 9 bases between. The CDR3 sequence is 13 residues long. Germline values: CDR1 WSHSY, CDR2 SAAADI. The CDR3 DNA sequence: TGCGCCAGCAGTGGAAGGGAACCCTACGAGCAGTACTTC. Its protein product is CASSGREPYEQYF.

The DNA of the CDR3 is TGTGCCAGCAGCTCGATTGAATGGACAGGGGCCACCTACGAGCAGTACTTC. It codes for CASSSIEWTGATYEQYF. V gene TRBV3-1 (or the pseudogene TRBV3-2) combines with J gene TRBJ2-7; the match to TRBD1 covers 9 bases. This CDR3 spans 17 amino acids. The junction had 13 bases not matched to a gene; V was cut back by 5 bases and J by 2 bases. The germline V gene encodes CDR1 LGHDT and CDR2 YNNKEL (reference sequence).

A few counts support this clone. The chain employs TRBV28 and TRBJ1-6; D gene ambiguous. The CDR3 extends over 13 amino acids. Germline V CDR1 and CDR2: MDHEN, SYDVKM. V shed 7 bases and J shed 10 bases, with 14 bases lying between them. The CDR3 is CASTPAPSSPLHF. The DNA for the CDR3 is TGTGCCAGCACACCAGCCCCCTCATCACCCCTCCACTTT.

The sample holds one count of this clone. This chain links TRBV7-9 with TRBJ2-7, with TRBD2 matching over 8 bases. The V gene's germline CDR1 is SEHNR and CDR2 FQNEAQ (reference sequence). CDR3 size: 16 residues. The junction had 16 bases not matched to a gene; V was cut back by 5 bases and J by 7 bases. CDR3 in amino acids: CASSAGGSAPKGEQYF. The CDR3, as DNA: TGTGCCAGCAGCGCGGGGGGTAGCGCCCCAAAGGGGGAGCAGTACTTC.

The chain couples TRBV2 to TRBJ2-1, with 10 positions matching TRBD2. This CDR3 region has 13 residues. From germline, CDR1 is SNHLY and CDR2 FYNNEI. V trimming: 10 bases; J trimming: 7 bases; junction bases outside the gene matches: 7. CDR3 in DNA: TGTGCCATTCCGGGACTAGCGTCAAATGAGCAGTTCTTC. This gives the protein CAIPGLASNEQFF.

Notes on this clone: Relative to the germline gene, one junction end is altered; a read error may explain this. The chain has TRBV15 and TRBJ2-7; tentative D call: TRBD2 (7 bases). The CDR3 is made up of 15 amino acids. Germline CDR1 LNHNV, CDR2 YYDKDF (reference sequence). This CDR3 is CATCRGGGGPYEQYF. CDR3 nucleotide sequence: TGTGCCACCTGCAGGGGAGGGGGGGGCCCCTACGAGCAGTACTTC.

This clone has just a few counts. The V call is TRBV10-3, the J call TRBJ2-3; D assignment may be TRBD1 or TRBD2 (5 bases each). CDR1 is ENHRY and CDR2 is SYGVKD in the germline V gene. The CDR3 is made up of 13 amino acids. The V gene lost 6 bases and the J gene lost 4 bases, with 11 bases spanning the gap. For the CDR3, the DNA is TGTGCCATCAGGGGGCTGGAGGCAGATACGCAGTATTTT. Its translation is CAIRGLEADTQYF.

The table lists this clone with a few counts. CDR3 nucleotides: TGTGCCAGCAGGGCCACGACCGGACTAGCGGGGGGATCCCAAGAGACCCAGTACTTC. This gives the protein CASRATTGLAGGSQETQYF. The chain uses TRBV28 and TRBJ2-5; 14 nucleotides align to TRBD2. Germline V gene sequence: CDR1 MDHEN, CDR2 SYDVKM. The CDR3 is 19 residues long. Unmatched junction bases numbered 13, after V lost 6 bases and J lost 1 base.